The present entry profiles one T cell receptor (beta chain) with its context. At one boundary the junction diverges from the germline segment, which might be a read error. These data originate in a study of tumor-infiltrating lymphocytes in glioblastoma multiforme. Multiple V-beta primers and a C-beta primer amplified TCRB from RNA. Unique molecular identifiers were not described for the libraries. TCRdb itself ran the multiplex PCR reads through MiXCR, one entry per CDR3 protein. This table has 25,000 to 40,000 distinct CDR3 sequences, under 70% appearing once. Looked up from germline, CDR1 is MNHNS and CDR2 is SASEGT. The CDR3 sequence is 15 residues long.

The sample comprised brain tumor tissue. This receptor was obtained from a male donor with glioblastoma. The rearrangement links TRBV6-1 to TRBJ2-2; possible D gene TRBD1, 5 bases. The CDR3 spells CASSGRRGYTWELFF. The CDR3 DNA sequence: TGTGCCAGCAGTGGAAGAAGGGGTTACACCTGGGAGCTGTTTTTT.